The clone carrying this T cell receptor (beta chain) was seen repeatedly, ten times or more. Its antigen is still unknown. A single run covered 15-18 subjects with over 190 million TCR-beta sequences. In TCRdb, the 5' RACE reads were re-called with MiXCR into one record per CDR3 protein. The sample has around 69,000 distinct CDR3 sequences; roughly 10% are singletons. Looked up from germline, CDR1 is LGHDT and CDR2 is YNNKEL (reference sequence). V dropped 1 base and J dropped 4 bases, with 4 bases sitting between them. This CDR3 is built from 12 residues. This sample's time point: longitudinal time-point 1 (baseline). It was blood bank volunteers in Maryland, USA who made up the healthy controls. The starting material, 2 million PBMCs stored at -80 C, gave rise to the unsorted libraries. This sample is part of a study of neurological immune-mediated disorders. Study-level findings and limits: Expanded clones shared no CDR3 amino acid sequences across subjects, suggesting private repertoires in all groups.

The clonotype originates from a man aged 25 to 40 in good health. The source material was PBMCs. The chain carries TRBV3-1 and TRBJ1-2; D ambiguous. The chain's CDR3 is CASSQVSYGYTF. CDR3 coding DNA: TGTGCCAGCAGCCAAGTGAGCTATGGCTACACCTTC.